The entry below gives a single T cell receptor (beta chain) sequence along with its context. The CDR3 totals 13 residues. Trimming took off 5 bases at V and 0 bases at J, with 8 bases between the two ends. This sample stems from a study of blood T cell repertoires in COVID-19. Per the original methods: Nucleated cell number was recorded as an estimate derived from reference gene primer amplification. Data came from immunoSEQ multiplex PCR; TCRdb stores just in-frame clones and leaves some out. V, J and clone size are those of that table, while D and trimming were read from the DNA. Among 200,000 to 250,000 clones, roughly 85% were seen once, and the ten largest hold approximately 8.6%.

This chain joins TRBV12-3 or TRBV12-4 and TRBJ2-7; D is unresolved. The sequence came from a woman in her forties or fifties with acute COVID-19. Sample: PBMCs or T cells enriched from blood (not recorded which). CDR3 loop: CASSPDSSYEQYF. The CDR3 DNA sequence: TGTGCCAGCAGTCCCGACTCCTCCTACGAGCAGTACTTC.